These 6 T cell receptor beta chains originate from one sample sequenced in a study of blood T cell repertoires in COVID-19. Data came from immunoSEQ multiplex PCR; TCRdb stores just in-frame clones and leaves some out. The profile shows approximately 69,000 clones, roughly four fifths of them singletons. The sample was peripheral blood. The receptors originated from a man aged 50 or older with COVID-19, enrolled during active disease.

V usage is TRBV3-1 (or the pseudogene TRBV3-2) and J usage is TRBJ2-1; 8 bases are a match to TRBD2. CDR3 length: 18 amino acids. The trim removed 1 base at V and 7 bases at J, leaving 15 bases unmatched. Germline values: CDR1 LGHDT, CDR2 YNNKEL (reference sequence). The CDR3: CASSQVMFGRGGQNEQFF. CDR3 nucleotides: TGTGCCAGCAGCCAAGTTATGTTCGGACGGGGGGGCCAGAATGAGCAGTTCTTC.

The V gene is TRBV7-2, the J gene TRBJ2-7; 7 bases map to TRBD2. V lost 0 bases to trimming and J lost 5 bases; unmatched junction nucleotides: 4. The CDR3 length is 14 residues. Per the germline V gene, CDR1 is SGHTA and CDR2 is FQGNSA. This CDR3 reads CASSLAGGTNEQYF. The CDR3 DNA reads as TGTGCCAGCAGCTTAGCGGGGGGGACCAACGAGCAGTACTTC.

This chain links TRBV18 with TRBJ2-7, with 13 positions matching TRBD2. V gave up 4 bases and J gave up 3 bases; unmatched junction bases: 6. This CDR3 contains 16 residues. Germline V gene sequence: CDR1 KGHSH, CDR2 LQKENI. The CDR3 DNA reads TGTGCCAGCTCACTAAGGACTAGCGGGGGAGACTACGAGCAGTACTTC. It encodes CASSLRTSGGDYEQYF.

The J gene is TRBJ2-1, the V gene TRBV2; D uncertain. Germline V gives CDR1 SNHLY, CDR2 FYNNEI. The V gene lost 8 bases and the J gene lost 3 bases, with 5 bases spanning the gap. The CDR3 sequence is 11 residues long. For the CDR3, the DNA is TGTGCCAGCCTGTACTACAATGAGCAGTTCTTC. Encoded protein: CASLYYNEQFF.

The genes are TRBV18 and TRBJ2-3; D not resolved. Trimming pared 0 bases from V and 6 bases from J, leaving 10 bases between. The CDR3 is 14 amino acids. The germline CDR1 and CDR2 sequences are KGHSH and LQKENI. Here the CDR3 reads CASSPPPGRDTQYF. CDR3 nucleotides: TGTGCCAGCTCACCACCCCCTGGGCGCGATACGCAGTATTTT.

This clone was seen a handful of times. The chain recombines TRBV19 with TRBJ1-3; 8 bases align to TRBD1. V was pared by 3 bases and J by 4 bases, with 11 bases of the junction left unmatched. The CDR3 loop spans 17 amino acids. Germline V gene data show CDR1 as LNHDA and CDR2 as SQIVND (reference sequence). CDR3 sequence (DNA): TGTGCCAGTAGTATTCCAGGACAGGGCTCCTTCGGAAACACCATATATTTT. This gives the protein CASSIPGQGSFGNTIYF.